This TCR beta chain came from a study of tumor-infiltrating lymphocytes in localized non-small cell lung cancer. Germline-derived CDR1 and CDR2 are KGHSH and LQKENI. The CDR3 length is 14 residues. V was pared by 3 bases and J by 1 base, with 6 bases between. Data came from immunoSEQ multiplex PCR; TCRdb stores just in-frame clones and leaves some out. This sample carries 12,000 or so clones, less than 90% of them seen once, and the ten largest clones take 10% to 15%. In its sample, this clone was seen once. Material: lung tumor tissue. This chain uses TRBV18 with TRBJ2-2; D remains unclear. The sequence came from a human donor with non-small cell lung cancer. The CDR3 region is CASSPGLNTGELFF. DNA of the CDR3: TGTGCCAGCTCACCGGGCCTGAACACCGGGGAGCTGTTTTTT.